This record concerns one TCR beta chain sequence. This entry is derived from a study of blood T cell repertoires in COVID-19. The overall study: From the United States, Italy and Spain came samples of acute and convalescent COVID-19.

In the study's own analysis: How many nucleated cells were present was estimated from reference gene primer amplification. Sequenced by immunoSEQ multiplex PCR; TCRdb stores in-frame clones only, minus some. V and J calls and clone size are copied from that table; D and trimming were computed from the DNA. The sample lists some 150,000 clones, approximately 92% seen once, with roughly 14% in the top ten. The length of the CDR3 is 14 residues. Germline V gene sequence: CDR1 LGHDT, CDR2 YNNKEL (reference sequence). V lost 6 bases to trimming and J lost 3 bases, with 14 bases between them. This chain joins TRBV3-1 (or the pseudogene TRBV3-2) and TRBJ1-1, with a tentative D call TRBD1 (6 bases). The sequence was obtained from a woman aged 40 to 50 with acute or convalescent COVID-19. Input material: peripheral blood. CDR3 in DNA: TGTGCCAGCAGTAGCAGGGGAGGGGACACTGAAGCTTTCTTT. Translated, it gives CASSSRGGDTEAFF.